This paragraph covers one T cell receptor (beta chain) sequence. Which antigen it targets is not known. No much larger clone exists at a distance of one base, and base qualities are not known. This specimen's time point label, per the study, means: week 35, safety follow-up. A 20-mer mutant IDH1 peptide at 300 micrograms in Montanide made up each vaccine dose, which was injected subcutaneously together with topical imiquimod. Patients were given eight vaccinations, in weeks 1, 3, 5, 7, 11, 15, 19 and 23, which matched visits V03 through V10. Newly diagnosed WHO grade 3 or 4 IDH1-mutant astrocytomas showing loss of nuclear ATRX were present in the donors. The samples were drawn from NOA16, a multicentre, single-arm, open-label phase I trial in Germany that tested a mutant IDH1 peptide vaccine in humans for the first time. The DNeasy Blood and Tissue Kit was used to extract genomic DNA from EDTA blood for TCRB sequencing.

This entry comes from a study of a mutant IDH1 vaccine in newly diagnosed glioma (dated by TCRdb to the early 2020s). In the study overall: Vaccination began 4-6 weeks after radiotherapy alone, or alongside temozolomide cycles in the chemotherapy-containing groups. The week-35 safety follow-up took place at visit V12, and the week-47 end of study took place at visit V13. For exploratory analyses, longitudinal TCRB deep sequencing was carried out in under 30 treated patients wherever samples were available. Of the approximately 30 treated patients, around 62% were male and around 40% were female, and a mean age of 40.4 years was recorded. Before enrollment, patients had received standard therapy of radiotherapy alone, temozolomide alone, or radiochemotherapy with temozolomide; most received the combination. Peripheral blood samples were drawn at six visits, namely V03 (baseline), V05, V07, V10, V12 and V13. General conclusions and limits of the study: It was noted by the authors that analyses of patient blood samples could not be reproduced owing to sample limitations. Immune responses induced by the vaccine were seen in 90% to 95% of patients across multiple MHC alleles. Pseudoprogression appeared unrelated to alterations in the top peripheral T cell clonotypes detected by TCRB sequencing. Selection of PBMC samples for TCRB deep sequencing was based on availability.

Libraries came from the immunoSEQ multiplex PCR assay. Following the manufacturer's protocol, the hsTCRB Kit was used to amplify rearranged TCR beta chain sequences. An Illumina MiSeq was used to sequence the TCRB libraries. Processing in the source paper ran as follows. The proprietary platform of the kit vendor was used for demultiplexing, trimming and gene mapping. The clones in this table, taken by TCRdb from immuneACCESS, are in-frame only. Not every clone is retained; where verified, under half of the shortfall comes from an unresolved V gene, and the cause of the rest is unknown. The V and J calls and clone size come from that table; D and trimming were worked out from the DNA. Present in this sample are tens of thousands of clones, roughly nine tenths of which were seen just once. The ten top clones hold over 1.5% of the sample. The CDR3 covers 18 residues, taking in both the cysteine and the phenylalanine. Only the CDR3 DNA stays, 54 bases, in frame from base 1. The germline V gene gives CDR1 as SGHDT and CDR2 as YYEEEE. V is cut by 0 bases and J by 0 bases, and the space between the germline ends is 17 bases.

The chain joins TRBV5-6 to TRBJ2-3; possibly the D gene is TRBD2, per 6 matching bases. The source is a man in his forties or fifties with glioma. The sample here was PBMCs, taken from a glioma patient whose treatment included an IDH1 peptide vaccine. The nucleotides read TGTGCCAGCAGCTTGGAGATAGCGGAGGCACCTAGCACAGATACGCAGTATTTT. The resulting protein is CASSLEIAEAPSTDTQYF.